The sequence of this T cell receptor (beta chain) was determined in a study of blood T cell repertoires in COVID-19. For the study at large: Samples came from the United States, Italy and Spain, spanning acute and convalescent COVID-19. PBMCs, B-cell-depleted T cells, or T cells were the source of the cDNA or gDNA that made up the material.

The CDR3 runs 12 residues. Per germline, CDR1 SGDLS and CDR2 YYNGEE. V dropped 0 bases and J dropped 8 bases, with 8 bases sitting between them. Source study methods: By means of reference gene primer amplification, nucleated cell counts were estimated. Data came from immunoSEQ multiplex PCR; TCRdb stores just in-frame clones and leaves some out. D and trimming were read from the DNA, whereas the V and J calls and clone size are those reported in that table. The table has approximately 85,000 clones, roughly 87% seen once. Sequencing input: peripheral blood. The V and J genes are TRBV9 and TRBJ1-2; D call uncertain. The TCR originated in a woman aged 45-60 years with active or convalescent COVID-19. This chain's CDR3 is CASSVGEKGYTF. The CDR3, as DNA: TGTGCCAGCAGCGTAGGAGAAAAAGGCTACACCTTC.